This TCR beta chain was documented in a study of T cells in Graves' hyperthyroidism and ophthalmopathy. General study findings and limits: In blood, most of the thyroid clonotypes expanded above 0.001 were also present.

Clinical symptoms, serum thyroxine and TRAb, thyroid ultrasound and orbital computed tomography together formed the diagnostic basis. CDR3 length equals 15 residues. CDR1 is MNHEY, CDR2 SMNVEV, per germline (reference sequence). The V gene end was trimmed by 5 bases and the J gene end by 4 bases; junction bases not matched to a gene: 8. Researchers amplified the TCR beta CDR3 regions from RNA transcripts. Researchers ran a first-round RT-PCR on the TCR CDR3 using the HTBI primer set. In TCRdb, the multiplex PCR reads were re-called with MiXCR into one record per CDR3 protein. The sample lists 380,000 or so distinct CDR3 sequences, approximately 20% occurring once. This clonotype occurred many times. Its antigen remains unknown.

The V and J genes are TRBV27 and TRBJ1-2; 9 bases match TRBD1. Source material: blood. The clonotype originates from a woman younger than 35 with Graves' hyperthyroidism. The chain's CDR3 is CASSEQGARIYGYTF. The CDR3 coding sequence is TGTGCCAGCAGTGAACAGGGGGCGCGTATCTATGGCTACACCTTC.